This entry is about one T cell receptor beta chain. Its cognate antigen is unknown. CDR3 length equals 13 residues. Trimming removed 3 bases at V and 5 bases at J, with 10 bases between. Each TCR beta cDNA library carried unique molecular identifiers. Via MiXCR, TCRdb re-called the PCR reads, giving one row per CDR3 protein. The table lists 750,000 to 950,000 distinct CDR3 sequences, roughly 50% of them singletons. The entry originates in a study of post-analysis software for immune sequencing data. Whole-study context: The patients showed relapsing-remitting, secondary progressive and progressive-relapsing multiple sclerosis courses. General observations from the study: Significantly lower normalized Chao1 diversity was seen in multiple sclerosis patients than in controls. Four to six TRBV segments appeared more often in patients than in controls, and TRBV5-6, TRBV5-1 and TRBV20-1 were among these.

The chain combines TRBV12-3 or TRBV12-4 with TRBJ1-2; D not resolved. The sequenced sample was blood. The sequence came from a girl between 10 and 17 years old with multiple sclerosis. The CDR3 DNA reads as TGTGCCAGCAGTTTTTTGGGGATATATGGCTACACCTTC. Translation: CASSFLGIYGYTF.